Listed here are 24 T cell receptor beta chains from one sample, sequenced in a study of PD-L1 blockade in urothelial cancer. Noted time point: pretreatment peripheral blood. The data were produced by immunoSEQ multiplex PCR, yet TCRdb's version contains in-frame clones alone and is incomplete. Here the sample spans fewer than 40,000 clones, 91% being singletons. Sequencing was performed on PBMCs, taken around atezolizumab (anti-PD-L1) treatment. All receptors derive from a woman in her fifties or sixties with urothelial cancer.

The V call is TRBV19, the J call TRBJ1-2, with 11 bases matching TRBD1. The CDR3 has 18 residues. Germline loops: CDR1 LNHDA, CDR2 SQIVND (reference sequence). V was clipped by 1 base and J by 2 bases; unmatched bases: 9. The CDR3 sequence: CASSIAPIGQGANYGYTF. In nucleotides, the CDR3 is TGTGCCAGTAGTATAGCTCCAATAGGACAGGGGGCGAACTATGGCTACACCTTC.

V gene TRBV29-1 combines with J gene TRBJ2-5, with D possibly TRBD2 on 6 matching bases. Between the trimmed V and J ends, which lost 4 bases and 5 bases, there was a span of 17 bases. The CDR3 spans 14 residues. Germline values: CDR1 SQVTM, CDR2 ANQGSEA. This chain's CDR3 is CSVGRRARPETQYF. In DNA, the CDR3 is TGCAGCGTTGGAAGGAGGGCCCGCCCTGAGACCCAGTACTTC. The variable domain in full, with the rest retrieved from reference TRBV29-1 and TRBJ2-5, is SAVISQKPSRDICQRGTSLTIQCQVDSQVTMMFWYRQQPGQSLTLIATANQGSEATYESGFVIDKFPISRPNLTFSTLTVSNMSPEDSSIYLCSVGRRARPETQYFGPGTRLLVL.

V usage is TRBV7-8 and J usage is TRBJ2-7, with D tentatively TRBD1 (6 bases). This CDR3 comprises 14 residues. CDR1 is SGHVS, CDR2 FQNEAQ, per germline. Trimming removed 5 bases from V and 2 bases from J, with 13 bases in between. CDR3 sequence: CASSTQGGTYEQYF. As DNA, the CDR3 is TGTGCCAGCAGCACGCAAGGGGGTACCTACGAGCAGTACTTC.

Comment on this clone: At one end, the junction sequence differs from germline, possibly due to a read error. J is TRBJ2-3 and V is TRBV7-7; perhaps TRBD2 as D (5 bases). CDR3 length equals 14 residues. Germline-derived CDR1 and CDR2 are SSHAT and FNYEAQ (reference sequence). CDR3 region: CASSFSGSSDTQYF. The CDR3 nucleotides are TGTGCTAGCAGCTTTTCGGGAAGTTCAGATACGCAGTATTTT.

The chain has TRBV25-1 and TRBJ2-7; TRBD2 aligns across 9 bases. CDR3 size: 15 residues. Germline V gives CDR1 MGHDK, CDR2 SYGVNS. With 3 bases clipped from V and 3 bases from J, the junction kept 6 bases outside the gene matches. CDR3 in DNA: TGTGCCAGCAGTGAGTCTAGCGGGACCCTCTACGAGCAGTACTTC. Its protein product is CASSESSGTLYEQYF.

The rearrangement uses TRBV7-2 and TRBJ1-1, with D uncertain. CDR3 size: 16 residues. The V end lost 5 bases, the J end lost 2 bases, and 18 bases lay between the germline ends. Germline V gene sequence: CDR1 SGHTA, CDR2 FQGNSA. The CDR3 region is CASSIVTASTNTEAFF. The CDR3 coding sequence is TGTGCCAGCAGCATAGTTACAGCCTCAACCAACACTGAAGCTTTCTTT.

The V and J genes are TRBV7-9 and TRBJ2-7; D may be TRBD1 (5 bases). The V gene's germline CDR1 is SEHNR and CDR2 FQNEAQ (reference sequence). CDR3 length: 13 residues. Between the trimmed V and J ends, which lost 2 bases and 1 base, there was a span of 6 bases. The CDR3 sequence: CASSLPGSYEQYF. CDR3 bases: TGTGCCAGCAGCTTACCAGGGTCCTACGAGCAGTACTTC.

The chain's CDR3 is CASSILTSGSADTQYF. In DNA form, the CDR3 reads TGCGCCAGCAGCATATTAACCAGCGGCTCTGCAGATACGCAGTATTTT. The V and J genes are TRBV4-1 and TRBJ2-3; possibly TRBD2 for D (5 bases). The V end was cut by 5 bases, the J end by 4 bases, with 19 bases between. The germline V gene has CDR1 MGHRA and CDR2 YSYEKL. The CDR3 has 16 residues.

The chain joins TRBV27 to TRBJ1-1; D may be TRBD1 (6 bases). The CDR3 spans 13 residues. The V and J ends lost 6 bases and 8 bases respectively, with 16 bases between them. Looked up from germline, CDR1 is MNHEY and CDR2 is SMNVEV (reference sequence). CDR3 DNA sequence: TGTGCCAGCAGATGGACCGGGACAACAGAAGCTTTCTTT. Translation: CASRWTGTTEAFF.

V and J are TRBV4-3 and TRBJ2-5; a weak D match, TRBD1 (6 bases). The CDR3 consists of 15 residues. Trimming left V 0 bases short and J 4 bases short, with 12 bases between. Germline CDR1 reads LGHNA; CDR2 reads YSLEER. The chain's CDR3 is CASSQERTRGETQYF. The CDR3 DNA is TGCGCCAGCAGCCAAGAAAGGACCAGGGGAGAGACCCAGTACTTC.

The rearrangement uses TRBV10-2 and TRBJ2-7; 7 nucleotides line up with TRBD1. Per the germline V gene, CDR1 is WSHSY and CDR2 is SAAADI. This CDR3 contains 13 residues. V trimming: 7 bases; J trimming: 3 bases; junction bases outside the gene matches: 6. CDR3 DNA sequence: TGCGCCAGCAAAGGGACAGTAAACTACGAGCAGTACTTC. It codes for CASKGTVNYEQYF.

V gene TRBV2 combines with J gene TRBJ2-1, with 8 bases aligning to TRBD1. The CDR3 contains 16 residues. CDR1 SNHLY and CDR2 FYNNEI come from the germline V gene. The V gene end was trimmed by 7 bases and the J gene end by 6 bases; junction bases not matched to a gene: 14. The CDR3: CASNGQGLLIGNEQFF. In nucleotides, the CDR3 is TGTGCCAGCAACGGACAGGGCCTTTTGATCGGCAATGAGCAGTTCTTC. Supplemented by reference TRBV2 and TRBJ2-1, the full variable domain reads EPEVTQTPSHQVTQMGQEVILRCVPISNHLYFYWYRQILGQKVEFLVSFYNNEISEKSEIFDDQFSVERPDGSNFTLKIRSTKLEDSAMYFCASNGQGLLIGNEQFFGPGTRLTVL.

The chain has TRBV11-3 and TRBJ2-1; TRBD2 aligns across 7 bases. The J segment lost 1 base and the V segment lost 2 bases, leaving 8 bases of the junction unmatched. The length of the CDR3 is 17 residues. Germline CDR1 is SGHNT and CDR2 is YENEEA. This chain's CDR3 is CASSLRASGVSYNEQFF. CDR3 nucleotide sequence: TGTGCCAGCAGCTTAAGGGCCAGCGGGGTATCCTACAATGAGCAGTTCTTC.

The chain links TRBV2 to TRBJ2-5; 9 bases align to TRBD1. From germline, CDR1 is SNHLY and CDR2 FYNNEI. This CDR3 comprises 15 residues. The ends lost 6 bases at V and 5 bases at J; junction bases unmatched: 10. The CDR3 loop is CASRANRGREETQYF. The CDR3 DNA reads as TGTGCCAGCAGAGCGAACAGGGGGCGCGAGGAGACCCAGTACTTC.

The chain couples TRBV5-1 to TRBJ2-7, with 8 bases that match TRBD1. V lost 5 bases and J lost 2; bases outside the gene matches: 3. CDR3 length equals 13 residues. Germline V gene data show CDR1 as SGHRS and CDR2 as YFSETQ. CDR3 sequence: CASSAGGTYEQYF. The DNA of the CDR3 is TGCGCCAGCAGTGCAGGGGGCACCTACGAGCAGTACTTC.

The CDR3 region is CASSFGGLEQYF. In nucleotides, the CDR3 is TGTGCCAGCAGCTTTGGCGGGCTCGAGCAGTACTTC. The rearrangement uses TRBV5-6 and TRBJ2-7; D is possibly TRBD2 (5 bases). From germline, CDR1 is SGHDT and CDR2 YYEEEE. V was cut by 2 bases and J by 6 bases, with 9 bases left in between. This CDR3 comprises 12 residues.

The gene calls are TRBV11-3 and TRBJ2-2, with TRBD1 as a possible D gene (6 bases). The CDR3 consists of 15 residues. Trimming left V 4 bases short and J 5 bases short, with 14 bases between. Germline V gene data show CDR1 as SGHNT and CDR2 as YENEEA. The CDR3 is CASSYRTQGTGELFF. The CDR3 coding sequence is TGTGCCAGCAGCTATCGAACTCAGGGGACCGGGGAGCTGTTTTTT.

Of note for this clone: A read error may produce the germline difference seen at one junction end. In DNA, the CDR3 is TGTGCTAGCAGCTTGGGACACAGGACCTCTGGGGCCAACGTCCTGACTTTC. Protein sequence: CASSLGHRTSGANVLTF. The chain carries TRBV7-7 and TRBJ2-6, with a weak D call TRBD1 (6 bases). The CDR3 covers 17 residues. CDR1 SSHAT and CDR2 FNYEAQ come from the germline V gene (reference sequence).

V is TRBV28 and J is TRBJ2-7, with D possibly being TRBD2 (6 bases). This CDR3 contains 12 residues. Germline V gene lookup returns CDR1 MDHEN and CDR2 SYDVKM. V was trimmed by 6 bases and J by 6 bases, leaving 12 bases between them. In nucleotides, the CDR3 is TGTGCCAGCAGCCGGGCGGGACTCGAGCAGTACTTC. It codes for CASSRAGLEQYF.

The CDR3 DNA reads as TGTGCCAGCAGTGATGGGCGGGAGGGCACCGGGGAGCTGTTTTTT. Its protein is CASSDGREGTGELFF. The genes are TRBV25-1 and TRBJ2-2; the match to TRBD2 covers 9 bases. This CDR3 is built from 15 residues. J lost 4 bases, V lost 3 bases, and 3 bases had no gene match. Germline V gene data show CDR1 as MGHDK and CDR2 as SYGVNS. The full variable domain, its missing parts supplied by reference TRBV25-1 and TRBJ2-2, is EADIYQTPRYLVIGTGKKITLECSQTMGHDKMYWYQQDPGMELHLIHYSYGVNSTEKGDLSSESTVSRIRTEHFPLTLESARPSHTSQYLCASSDGREGTGELFFGEGSRLTVL.

The V and J genes are TRBV19 and TRBJ2-2; 10 bases agree with TRBD2. The germline V gene has CDR1 LNHDA and CDR2 SQIVND (reference sequence). This CDR3 is 15 amino acids long. V gave up 6 bases and J gave up 0 bases; unmatched junction bases: 1. The CDR3 here is CASRTSGSNTGELFF. DNA for the CDR3: TGTGCCAGTAGGACTAGCGGGTCGAACACCGGGGAGCTGTTTTTT.

The V call is TRBV6-5, the J call TRBJ1-1, with 8 bases that match TRBD1. Looked up from germline, CDR1 is MNHEY and CDR2 is SVGAGI. This CDR3 contains 14 residues. With 2 bases clipped from V and 6 bases from J, the junction kept 5 bases outside the gene matches. CDR3 in amino acids: CASSYIRTGSEAFF. The DNA of the CDR3 is TGTGCCAGCAGTTACATCAGGACAGGGTCTGAAGCTTTCTTT.

This clone was seen once. This chain connects TRBV5-1 to TRBJ1-2, with TRBD1 identical over 12 bases. The CDR3 is 18 amino acids. Germline V gene lookup returns CDR1 SGHRS and CDR2 YFSETQ. With 0 bases clipped from V and 1 base from J, the junction kept 7 bases outside the gene matches. The CDR3 reads CASSLAGTGGSFNYGYTF. The CDR3 DNA sequence: TGCGCCAGCAGCTTGGCGGGGACAGGGGGCTCCTTTAACTATGGCTACACCTTC.

CDR3 DNA: TGTGCCAGCAGCTTACTGGACAGGATGAACACTGAAGCTTTCTTT. Protein: CASSLLDRMNTEAFF. The chain combines TRBV5-4 with TRBJ1-1; 7 nucleotides align to TRBD1. Trimming cost V 2 bases and J 0 bases; bases outside gene matches: 4. The CDR3 extends over 15 amino acids. The V gene's germline CDR1 is SGHNT and CDR2 YYREEE (reference sequence). Looking up the rest from reference TRBV5-4 and TRBJ1-1 gives the full variable domain: ETGVTQSPTHLIKTRGQQVTLRCSSQSGHNTVSWYQQALGQGPQFIFQYYREEENGRGNFPPRFSGLQFPNYSSELNVNALELDDSALYLCASSLLDRMNTEAFFGQGTRLTVV.